This entry features one T cell receptor beta chain sequence. Germline CDR1 MGHDK, CDR2 SYGVNS. The CDR3 covers 13 residues. V trimming: 4 bases; J trimming: 7 bases; junction bases outside the gene matches: 2. This sample was included in a study of CD8+ T cells in alopecia areata. The treatment was: oral pan-JAK inhibitor, 5-10 mg twice daily. Following extraction, RNA underwent reverse transcription to cDNA, which served as the sequencing template. TCRdb's table, derived via immunoSEQ multiplex PCR, lists solely in-frame clones and lacks some. This table holds about 140,000 clones, 86% found once. This receptor was identified in a human donor with alopecia areata. Material: CD8+ T cells sorted from blood, obtained at week 4, from a patient treated with tofacitinib. The rearrangement uses TRBV25-1 and TRBJ2-2, with 8 bases fitting TRBD1. CDR3 amino acids: CASSGTGIGELFF. CDR3 nucleotide sequence: TGTGCCAGCAGTGGGACAGGGATCGGGGAGCTGTTTTTT.